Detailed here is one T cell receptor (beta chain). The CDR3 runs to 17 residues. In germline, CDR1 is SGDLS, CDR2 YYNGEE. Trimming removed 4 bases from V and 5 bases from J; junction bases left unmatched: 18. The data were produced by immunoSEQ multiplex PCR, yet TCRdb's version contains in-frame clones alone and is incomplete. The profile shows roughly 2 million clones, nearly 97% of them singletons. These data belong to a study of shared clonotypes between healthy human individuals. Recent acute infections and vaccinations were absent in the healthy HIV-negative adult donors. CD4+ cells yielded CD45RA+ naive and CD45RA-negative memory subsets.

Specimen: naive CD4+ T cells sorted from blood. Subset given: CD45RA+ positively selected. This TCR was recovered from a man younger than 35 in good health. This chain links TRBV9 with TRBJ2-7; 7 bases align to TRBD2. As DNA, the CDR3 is TGTGCCAGCAGCCCACGAGAGGGAGGGGTCAGGTCCGACGAGCAGTACTTC. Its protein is CASSPREGGVRSDEQYF. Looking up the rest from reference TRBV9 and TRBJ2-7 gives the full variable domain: DSGVTQTPKHLITATGQRVTLRCSPRSGDLSVYWYQQSLDQGLQFLIQYYNGEERAKGNILERFSAQQFPDLHSELNLSSLELGDSALYFCASSPREGGVRSDEQYFGPGTRLTVT.